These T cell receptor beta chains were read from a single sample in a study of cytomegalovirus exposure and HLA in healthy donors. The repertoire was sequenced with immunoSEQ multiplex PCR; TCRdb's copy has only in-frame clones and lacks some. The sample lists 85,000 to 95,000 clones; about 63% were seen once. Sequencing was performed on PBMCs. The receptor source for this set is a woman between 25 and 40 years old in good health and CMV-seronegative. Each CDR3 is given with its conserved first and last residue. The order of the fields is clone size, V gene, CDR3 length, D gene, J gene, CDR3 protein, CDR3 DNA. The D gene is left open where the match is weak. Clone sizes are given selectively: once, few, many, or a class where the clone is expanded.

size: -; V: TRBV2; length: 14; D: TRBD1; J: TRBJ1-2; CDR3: CASRGDRGSDGYTF; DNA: TGTGCCAGCAGGGGGGACAGGGGATCGGATGGCTACACCTTC
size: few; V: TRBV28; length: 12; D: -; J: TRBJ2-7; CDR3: CASCDSFREQYF; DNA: TGTGCCAGCTGCGACAGTTTTAGGGAGCAGTACTTC
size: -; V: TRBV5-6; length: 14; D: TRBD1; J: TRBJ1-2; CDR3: CASSWTGINYGYTF; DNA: TGTGCCAGCAGCTGGACAGGTATCAACTATGGCTACACCTTC
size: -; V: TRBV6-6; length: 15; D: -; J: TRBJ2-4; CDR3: CASSSSGRAKNIQYF; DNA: TGTGCCAGCAGTTCCTCGGGGCGAGCCAAAAACATTCAGTACTTC
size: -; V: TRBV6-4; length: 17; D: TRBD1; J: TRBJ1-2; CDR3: CASSDPSGDRYNYGYTF; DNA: TGTGCCAGCAGTGACCCGAGTGGGGACAGATATAACTATGGCTACACCTTC
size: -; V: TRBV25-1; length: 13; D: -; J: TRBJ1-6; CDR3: CASRWTVNSPLHF; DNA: TGTGCCAGCCGTTGGACAGTTAATTCACCCCTCCACTTT
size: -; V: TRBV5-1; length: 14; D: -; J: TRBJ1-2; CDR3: CASSLETGHYGYTF; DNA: TGCGCCAGCAGCTTGGAGACAGGACACTATGGCTACACCTTC
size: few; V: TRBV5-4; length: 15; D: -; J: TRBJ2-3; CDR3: CASSLDYQLTDTQYF; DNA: TGTGCCAGCAGCTTGGACTACCAGCTCACAGATACGCAGTATTTT
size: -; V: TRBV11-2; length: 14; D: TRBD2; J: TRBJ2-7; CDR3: CASSLTSGAYEQYF; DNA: TGTGCCAGCAGCTTGACTAGCGGGGCCTACGAGCAGTACTTC
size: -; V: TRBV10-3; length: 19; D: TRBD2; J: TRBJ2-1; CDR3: CAISEGDSGGPSSYNEQFF; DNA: TGTGCCATCAGTGAGGGGGATAGCGGGGGGCCGAGCTCCTACAATGAGCAGTTCTTC
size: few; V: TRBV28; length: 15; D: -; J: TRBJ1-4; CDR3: CASTNRGGGPLLLVF; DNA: TGTGCCAGCACTAATCGGGGAGGGGGTCCTCTCCTACTCGTTTTT
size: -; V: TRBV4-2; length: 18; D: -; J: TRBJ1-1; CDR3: CASSQEAGFVDQNTEAFF; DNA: TGTGCCAGCAGTCAAGAAGCAGGGTTCGTGGATCAGAACACTGAAGCTTTCTTT
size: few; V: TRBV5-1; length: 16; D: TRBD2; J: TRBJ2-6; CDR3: CASRDSGAAGANVLTF; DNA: TGCGCCAGCAGGGATAGCGGGGCCGCTGGGGCCAACGTCCTGACTTTC
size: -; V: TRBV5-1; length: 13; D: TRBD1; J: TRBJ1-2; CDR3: CASSSTGHYGYTF; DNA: TGCGCCAGCAGCTCGACAGGGCACTATGGCTACACCTTC
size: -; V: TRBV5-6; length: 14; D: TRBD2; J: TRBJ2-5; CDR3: CASLSSGLQETQYF; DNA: TGTGCCAGCTTGTCTAGCGGACTTCAAGAGACCCAGTACTTC
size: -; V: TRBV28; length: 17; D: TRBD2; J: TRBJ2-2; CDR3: CASSPRGSGSVVGELFF; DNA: TGTGCCAGCAGCCCCCGGGGTAGCGGGAGTGTGGTCGGGGAGCTGTTTTTT
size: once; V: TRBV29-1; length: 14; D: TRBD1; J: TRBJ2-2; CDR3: CSVFTGGSTGELFF; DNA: TGCAGCGTCTTCACAGGGGGTTCCACCGGGGAGCTGTTTTTT
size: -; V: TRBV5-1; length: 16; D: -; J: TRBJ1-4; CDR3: CASRLGGASINEKLFF; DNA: TGCGCCAGCAGACTGGGGGGGGCCTCAATTAATGAAAAACTGTTTTTT
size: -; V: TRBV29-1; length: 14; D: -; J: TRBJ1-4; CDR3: CSARGPSGDEKLFF; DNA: TGCAGCGCCCGAGGGCCCTCGGGGGATGAAAAACTGTTTTTT
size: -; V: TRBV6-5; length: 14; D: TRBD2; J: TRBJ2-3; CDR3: CASSWTGGTDTQYF; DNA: TGTGCCAGCAGTTGGACGGGAGGGACTGATACGCAGTATTTT
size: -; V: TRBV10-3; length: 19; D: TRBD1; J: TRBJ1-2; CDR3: CAISESRGANRLNSYGYTF; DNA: TGTGCCATCAGTGAGTCCAGGGGGGCGAACCGGCTGAACAGCTATGGCTACACCTTC
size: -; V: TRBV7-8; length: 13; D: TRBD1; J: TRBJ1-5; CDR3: CASSLGTGRPQHF; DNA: TGTGCCAGCAGCCTCGGGACAGGACGGCCCCAGCATTTT
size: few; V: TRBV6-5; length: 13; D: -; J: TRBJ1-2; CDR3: CASSEAGIYGYTF; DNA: TGTGCCAGCAGTGAAGCAGGGATCTATGGCTACACCTTC
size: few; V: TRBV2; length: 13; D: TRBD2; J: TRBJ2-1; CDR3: CASSPTSGGVQFF; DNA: TGTGCCAGCAGTCCTACTAGCGGGGGGGTCCAGTTCTTC
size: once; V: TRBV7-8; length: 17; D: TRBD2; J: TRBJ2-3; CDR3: CASSLVGLAGSTDTQYF; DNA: TGTGCCAGCAGCTTAGTAGGACTAGCGGGGAGCACAGATACGCAGTATTTT
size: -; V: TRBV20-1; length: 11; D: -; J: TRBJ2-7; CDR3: CSARDADEQYF; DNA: TGCAGTGCTAGAGATGCGGACGAGCAGTACTTC